This T cell receptor beta chain was obtained from a study of blood T cell repertoires in COVID-19 (dated by TCRdb to the early 2020s). A note on the overall study: Collaborator samples came from the United States, Italy and Spain and covered acute and convalescent phases of COVID-19. The prospective study material was composed of cDNA or gDNA derived from T cells, B-cell-depleted T cells, or PBMCs. The dataset comprised deeply sampled blood TCRbeta repertoires from subjects exposed to, actively infected with, or recovered from COVID-19. The repertoires were made available in a free public database intended to serve as a resource for research on the immune response to SARS-CoV-2. Samples came from the ongoing ImmuneRACE study (first 160 participants) plus 1,254 subjects from 6 global collaborators. Nearly every sample came with metadata listing a de-identified subject ID, COVID-19 status, age in years and sex. Where HLA class I and class II types were available, the types were taken from metadata supplied by the sample provider, not from assay-based typing.

Trimming costs V 7 bases and J 0 bases, and their ends lie 13 bases apart. There are 14 amino acids in the CDR3, from cysteine to phenylalanine inclusive. Only CDR3 DNA remains: 42 bases, in frame from the first base. Taken from the germline V gene, the CDR1 and CDR2 loops are SGHRS and YFSETQ. In the prospective study, participants were roughly 18 to 100 years old, resided in under 30 geographic areas of the United States, and were enrolled through a virtual design. In the prospective study, participants were assigned to cohorts based on the clinical history participants reported in a screening survey and a study questionnaire. Recovered participants in ImmuneRACE Cohort 3 were defined as having two consecutive negative NP/OP PCR tests, clearance from a healthcare professional, or resolution of symptoms. In the prospective study, whole blood, serum and a nasopharyngeal or oropharyngeal swab were collected from each participant by mobile phlebotomists. Prospective study participants could optionally give additional blood draws and questionnaires over an approximately 2-month period. Before DNA extraction, prospective study blood samples were shipped either frozen or at room temperature.

The immunoSEQ Assay, a bias-controlled multiplex PCR, was used to amplify TCRbeta CDR3 regions from genomic DNA. As for the original processing: The number of nucleated cells in each sample was estimated by amplification of reference gene primers within the assay. To quantify the absolute abundance of each unique TCRbeta CDR3 rearrangement, sequence reads were collapsed and filtered. For each sample, productive Simpson clonality was calculated by taking the square root of Simpson's diversity index across productive rearrangements. TCRdb provides this immuneACCESS table in a form limited to in-frame rearrangements. Some clones are lacking; in checked studies, under half of them reflect an unresolved V gene, and why the rest are absent is not known. V and J calls and clone size are as listed in that table; D and trimming were resolved from the DNA. The sample records more than 300,000 clones, roughly four fifths of which are singletons. Approximately 5.4% of the sample rests with the top ten.

Summary of the overall study and its limitations: Clinical and demographic metadata were provided uncurated, with the amount varying by source and participant.

Notes on this clone: Its antigen remains unidentified. Qualities for individual bases were not recorded, and no much larger clone is one base off.

Recombination connected TRBV5-1 to TRBJ1-1; the D gene assignment is ambiguous. Sample: PBMCs or T cells enriched from blood (not recorded which). The sequence was obtained from a woman between 50 and 59 years old who had recovered from COVID-19. The nucleotide sequence reads TGCGCCAGCCATGAACAACCGATGAACACTGAAGCTTTCTTT. Translated, this gives CASHEQPMNTEAFF.